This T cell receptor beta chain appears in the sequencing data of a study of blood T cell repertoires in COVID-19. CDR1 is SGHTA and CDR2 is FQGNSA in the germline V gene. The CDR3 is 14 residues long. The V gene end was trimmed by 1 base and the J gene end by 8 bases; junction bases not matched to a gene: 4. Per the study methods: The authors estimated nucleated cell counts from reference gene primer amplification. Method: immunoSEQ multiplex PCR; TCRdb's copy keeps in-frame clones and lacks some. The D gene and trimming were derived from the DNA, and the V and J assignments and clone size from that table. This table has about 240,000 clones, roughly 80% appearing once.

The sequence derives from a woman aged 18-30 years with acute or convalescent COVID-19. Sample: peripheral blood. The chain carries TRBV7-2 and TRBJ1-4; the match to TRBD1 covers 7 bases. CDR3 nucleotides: TGTGCCAGCAGCTTAGGGCAGGGGGGCGAAAAACTGTTTTTT. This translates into CASSLGQGGEKLFF.